A single sample is the source of the 19 T cell receptor beta chains below, sequenced in a study of blood T cell repertoires in COVID-19. Generated by immunoSEQ multiplex PCR, the TCRdb table keeps only in-frame clones and is missing some. This sample yields around 220,000 clones, of which 80% to 90% are seen a single time; roughly 10% belongs to the top ten. Input material: peripheral blood. Receptor source: a woman of 80 years or more with acute or convalescent COVID-19.

V and J are TRBV7-3 and TRBJ2-3, with 7 bases matching TRBD1. This CDR3 has 17 residues. J gave up 1 base and V 5 bases, and 12 bases lay outside the gene matches. The germline gives CDR1 SGHTA, CDR2 FQGTGA. CDR3 amino acids: CASSPRLQGPGTDTQYF. In DNA, the CDR3 is TGTGCCAGCAGCCCCCGACTACAGGGGCCTGGCACAGATACGCAGTATTTT.

The V gene is TRBV2, the J gene TRBJ1-5; TRBD1 matches at 10 bases. The J segment lost 4 bases and the V segment lost 6 bases, leaving 6 bases of the junction unmatched. The germline gives CDR1 SNHLY, CDR2 FYNNEI. There are 15 residues in the CDR3. The chain's CDR3 is CASRRPGQGNQPQHF. The CDR3 bases are TGTGCCAGCAGACGACCGGGACAGGGGAATCAGCCCCAGCATTTT.

CDR3 in DNA: TGTGCCAGCAGTTTACTCTACCGTGGGGCTAGCGCTCAAGAGACCCAGTACTTC. As protein: CASSLLYRGASAQETQYF. This chain uses TRBV28 with TRBJ2-5, with a tentative D call TRBD2 (6 bases). The CDR3 totals 18 residues. Trimming left V 2 bases short and J 2 bases short, with 21 bases between. CDR1 MDHEN and CDR2 SYDVKM come from the germline V gene.

The chain carries TRBV23-1 and TRBJ2-7, with D tentatively TRBD2 (7 bases). TRBV23-1 has ORF status, its function being uncertain. Trimming took 1 base from V and 1 from J, leaving 26 bases between them. The CDR3 has 20 amino acids. CDR3 protein: CASSQYISYLRGARSYEQYF. The CDR3 region has the DNA TGCGCCAGCAGTCAATACATCTCTTATCTCCGGGGGGCGCGATCCTACGAGCAGTACTTC.

This clone was seen many times. The chain recombines TRBV7-3 with TRBJ2-7; D is undetermined. Germline CDR1 SGHTA, CDR2 FQGTGA. The ends were cut back, 2 bases at V and 6 bases at J, with 11 bases in the middle. This CDR3 has 13 residues. The CDR3 reads CASSLAADSEQYF. The CDR3 DNA is TGTGCCAGCAGCTTAGCTGCTGACTCCGAGCAGTACTTC. The full variable domain, with the rest looked up from reference TRBV7-3 and TRBJ2-7, is GAGVSQTPSNKVTEKGKYVELRCDPISGHTALYWYRQSLGQGPEFLIYFQGTGAADDSGLPNDRFFAVRPEGSVSTLKIQRTERGDSAVYLCASSLAADSEQYFGPGTRLTVT.

The V gene is TRBV6-5, the J gene TRBJ1-1, with D possibly being TRBD1 (6 bases). V was pared by 0 bases and J by 1 base, with 9 bases between. CDR1 MNHEY and CDR2 SVGAGI come from the germline V gene. This CDR3 is built from 15 residues. The CDR3, as DNA: TGTGCCAGCAGTTACTCGCGGACAGCGAACACTGAAGCTTTCTTT. It translates to CASSYSRTANTEAFF.

The J gene is TRBJ2-1, the V gene TRBV18, with D hard to call. In germline, CDR1 is KGHSH, CDR2 LQKENI. The length of the CDR3 is 15 residues. Trimming stripped 0 bases from V and 5 bases from J, with 11 bases between. Written as DNA, the CDR3 is TGTGCCAGCTCACCACCTTTAGACGGAGACAATGAGCAGTTCTTC. It specifies CASSPPLDGDNEQFF.

The chain carries TRBV12-5 and TRBJ2-4; possible D gene TRBD2, 6 bases. The CDR3 covers 19 residues. V was clipped by 7 bases and J by 1 base, with 26 bases between them. In germline, CDR1 is LGHNT, CDR2 FRNRAP. The CDR3 DNA reads as TGTGCTAGTGTCCCTTGGGGACTTAACGTTGACTGGGCCAAAAACATTCAGTACTTC. This encodes CASVPWGLNVDWAKNIQYF.

This clone has a count of ten or more. The rearrangement joins TRBV25-1 to TRBJ1-1; D gene uncertain. This CDR3 has 14 residues. The germline V gene encodes CDR1 MGHDK and CDR2 SYGVNS. Trimming removed 3 bases at V and 1 base at J, with 9 bases between. Written as DNA, the CDR3 is TGTGCCAGCAGTGATCCCCTCGGGAACACTGAAGCTTTCTTT. Translating it yields CASSDPLGNTEAFF.

The CDR3 sequence: CASSLLAGDEQFF. The CDR3 bases are TGTGCCAGCAGCTTACTAGCGGGGGATGAGCAGTTCTTC. This sequence joins TRBV7-2 and TRBJ2-1, with 10 bases fitting TRBD2. The V gene end was trimmed by 2 bases and the J gene end by 8 bases; junction bases not matched to a gene: 0. CDR3 size: 13 residues. Germline V gene sequence: CDR1 SGHTA, CDR2 FQGNSA. The complete variable domain, with remaining parts taken from reference TRBV7-2 and TRBJ2-1, reads GAGVSQSPSNKVTEKGKDVELRCDPISGHTALYWYRQSLGQGLEFLIYFQGNSAPDKSGLPSDRFSAERTGGSVSTLTIQRTQQEDSAVYLCASSLLAGDEQFFGPGTRLTVL.

The chain has TRBV3-1 (or the pseudogene TRBV3-2) and TRBJ2-3, with TRBD2 matching 8 bases. Germline assignment: CDR1 LGHDT and CDR2 YNNKEL (reference sequence). The CDR3 contains 15 residues. Losses at the gene ends were 0 bases for V and 6 bases for J; bases not matched to a gene: 5. The CDR3 nucleotides are TGTGCCAGCAGCCAAGACGGGGGGGTCTGGGATACGCAGTATTTT. Translating it yields CASSQDGGVWDTQYF.

This clone was picked up one time. The V gene is TRBV7-9, the J gene TRBJ2-2; no firm D call. The V end lost 1 base, the J end lost 3 bases, and 6 bases lay between the germline ends. Looked up from germline, CDR1 is SEHNR and CDR2 is FQNEAQ (reference sequence). The CDR3 totals 14 residues. The CDR3, as DNA: TGTGCCAGCAGCTTAGGCCCGGACACCGGGGAGCTGTTTTTT. The encoded protein is CASSLGPDTGELFF.

This clone was recorded once. The gene calls are TRBV7-9 and TRBJ1-2; D is uncertain. The V and J ends lost 3 bases and 2 bases respectively, with 10 bases between them. Germline CDR1 and CDR2: SEHNR and FQNEAQ (reference sequence). The CDR3 is 14 amino acids. The CDR3 DNA reads as TGTGCCAGCAGCTTTGGGAGCTCGAACTATGGCTACACCTTC. Translating it yields CASSFGSSNYGYTF.

This clone came up a few times. This rearrangement joins TRBV5-1 to TRBJ2-5; 14 bases line up with TRBD2. The germline gives CDR1 SGHRS, CDR2 YFSETQ. There are 15 residues in the CDR3. V shed 0 bases and J 7 bases; nucleotides not matched to a gene: 2. Here the CDR3 DNA reads TGCGCCAGCAGCTTGGCTGGACTAGCGGGAGGGACCCAGTACTTC. Its protein is CASSLAGLAGGTQYF. Filled out from reference TRBV5-1 and TRBJ2-5, the complete variable domain reads KAGVTQTPRYLIKTRGQQVTLSCSPISGHRSVSWYQQTPGQGLQFLFEYFSETQRNKGNFPGRFSGRQFSNSRSEMNVSTLELGDSALYLCASSLAGLAGGTQYFGPGTRLLVL.

The chain carries TRBV3-1 (or the pseudogene TRBV3-2) and TRBJ1-1; 8 bases are a match to TRBD1. Germline values: CDR1 LGHDT, CDR2 YNNKEL (reference sequence). After removal of 4 bases from V and 1 base from J, the junction contained 11 bases not matched to a gene. The CDR3 runs to 17 residues. The CDR3 spells CASSPFTTGGWNTEAFF. In nucleotides, the CDR3 is TGTGCCAGCAGCCCTTTTACCACAGGGGGATGGAACACTGAAGCTTTCTTT.

The chain joins TRBV6-2 or TRBV6-3 to TRBJ2-5; the match to TRBD2 covers 8 bases. The J call is uncertain, as TRBJ2-7 better fits the DNA end. CDR3 length: 15 amino acids. CDR1 is MNHEY and CDR2 is SVGEGT in the germline V gene. The CDR3 loop is CASSYTAGVGYEQYF. CDR3 coding DNA: TGTGCCAGCAGTTACACAGCGGGAGTGGGATACGAGCAGTACTTC.

V and J are TRBV11-2 and TRBJ2-7, with TRBD2 as a possible D gene (5 bases). V was cut by 5 bases and J by 5 bases, with 16 bases left in between. Per germline, CDR1 SGHAT and CDR2 FQNNGV. The CDR3 has 14 amino acids. The CDR3 loop is CASSHRALGDEQYF. In DNA form, the CDR3 reads TGTGCCAGCAGCCACCGGGCCCTCGGGGACGAGCAGTACTTC.

The J gene is TRBJ1-6, the V gene TRBV19; D is perhaps TRBD1 (5 bases). Trimming left V 8 bases short and J 4 bases short, with 9 bases between. The CDR3 spans 13 residues. The germline V gene has CDR1 LNHDA and CDR2 SQIVND (reference sequence). CDR3 loop: CASSDTYNSPLHF. DNA for the CDR3: TGTGCCAGTTCGGACACATATAATTCACCCCTCCACTTT.

The rearrangement joins TRBV27 to TRBJ2-1; tentatively, D is TRBD2 (6 bases). Germline CDR1 is MNHEY and CDR2 is SMNVEV (reference sequence). CDR3 length: 16 amino acids. Trimming took 6 bases from V and 4 from J, leaving 19 bases between them. CDR3: CASRSRWDWPYNEQFF. DNA of the CDR3: TGTGCCAGCAGGTCCAGATGGGACTGGCCGTACAATGAGCAGTTCTTC.